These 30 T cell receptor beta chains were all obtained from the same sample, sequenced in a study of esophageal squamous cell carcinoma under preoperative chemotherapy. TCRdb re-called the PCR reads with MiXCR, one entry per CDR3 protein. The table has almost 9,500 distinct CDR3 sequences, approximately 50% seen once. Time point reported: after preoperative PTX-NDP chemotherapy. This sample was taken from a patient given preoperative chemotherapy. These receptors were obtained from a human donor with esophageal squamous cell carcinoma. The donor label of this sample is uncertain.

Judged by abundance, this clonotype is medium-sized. The CDR3 loop is CASSYGTGNTEAFF. The CDR3 DNA follows: TGTGCCAGCAGTTACGGGACAGGGAACACTGAAGCTTTCTTT. V usage is TRBV6-6 and J usage is TRBJ1-1; 8 bases map to TRBD1. This CDR3 comprises 14 residues. Germline trimming cut 2 bases from V and 1 base from J; bases unmatched to any gene: 0. The germline CDR1 and CDR2 sequences are MNHNY and SVGAGI (reference sequence).

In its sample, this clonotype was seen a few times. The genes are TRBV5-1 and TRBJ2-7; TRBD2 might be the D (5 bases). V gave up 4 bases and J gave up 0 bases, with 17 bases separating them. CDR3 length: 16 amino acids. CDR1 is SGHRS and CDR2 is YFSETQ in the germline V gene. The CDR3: CASSGVAGSSSYEQYF. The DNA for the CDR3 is TGCGCCAGCAGCGGGGTGGCGGGTAGTAGCTCCTACGAGCAGTACTTC.

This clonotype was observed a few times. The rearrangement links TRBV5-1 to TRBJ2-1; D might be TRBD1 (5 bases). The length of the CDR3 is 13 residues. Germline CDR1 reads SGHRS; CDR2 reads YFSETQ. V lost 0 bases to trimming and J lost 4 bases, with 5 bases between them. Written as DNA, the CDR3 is TGCGCCAGCAGCTTGGGACAGTACAATGAGCAGTTCTTC. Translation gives CASSLGQYNEQFF.

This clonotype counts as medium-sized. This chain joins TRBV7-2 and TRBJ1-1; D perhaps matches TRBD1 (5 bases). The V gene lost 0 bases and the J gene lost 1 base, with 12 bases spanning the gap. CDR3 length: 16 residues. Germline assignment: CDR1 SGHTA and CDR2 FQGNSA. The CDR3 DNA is TGTGCCAGCAGCTTAGCCCCCGGACAACGGAACACTGAAGCTTTCTTT. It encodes CASSLAPGQRNTEAFF. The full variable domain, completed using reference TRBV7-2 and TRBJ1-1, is GAGVSQSPSNKVTEKGKDVELRCDPISGHTALYWYRQSLGQGLEFLIYFQGNSAPDKSGLPSDRFSAERTGGSVSTLTIQRTQQEDSAVYLCASSLAPGQRNTEAFFGQGTRLTVV.

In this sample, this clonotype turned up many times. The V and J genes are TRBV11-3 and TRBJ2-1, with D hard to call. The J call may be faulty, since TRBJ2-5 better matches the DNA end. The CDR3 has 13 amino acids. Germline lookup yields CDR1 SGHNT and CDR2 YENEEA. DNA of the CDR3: TGTGCCAGCAGCCACCAGGCGACGGAGACCCAGTACTTC. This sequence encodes CASSHQATETQYF.

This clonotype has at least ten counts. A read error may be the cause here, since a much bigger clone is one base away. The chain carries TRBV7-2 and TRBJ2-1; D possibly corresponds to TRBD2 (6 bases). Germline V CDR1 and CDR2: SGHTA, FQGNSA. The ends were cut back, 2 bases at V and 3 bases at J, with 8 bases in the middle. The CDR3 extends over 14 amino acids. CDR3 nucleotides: TGTGCCAGCAGCTTACGCGGGGACTACAATGAGCAGTTCTTC. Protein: CASSLRGDYNEQFF.

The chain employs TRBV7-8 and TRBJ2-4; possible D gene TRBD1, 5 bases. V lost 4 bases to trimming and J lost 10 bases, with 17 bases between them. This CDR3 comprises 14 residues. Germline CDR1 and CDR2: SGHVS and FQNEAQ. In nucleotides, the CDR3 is TGTGCCAGCAGCTCGCAGGGTGACCAAGAGATTCAGTACTTC. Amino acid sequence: CASSSQGDQEIQYF.

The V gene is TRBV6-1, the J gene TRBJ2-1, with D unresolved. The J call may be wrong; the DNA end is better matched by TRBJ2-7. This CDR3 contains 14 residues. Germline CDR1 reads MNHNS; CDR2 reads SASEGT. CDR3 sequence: CASSEEYGTYEQYF. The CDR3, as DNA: TGTGCCAGCAGTGAAGAGTACGGAACCTACGAGCAGTACTTC.

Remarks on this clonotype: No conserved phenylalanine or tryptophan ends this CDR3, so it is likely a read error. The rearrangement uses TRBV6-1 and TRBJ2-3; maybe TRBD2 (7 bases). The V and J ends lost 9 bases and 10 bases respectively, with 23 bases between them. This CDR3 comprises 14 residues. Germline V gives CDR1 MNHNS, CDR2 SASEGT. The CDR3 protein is CARGGTRGAESQYS. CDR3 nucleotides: TGTGCCAGGGGCGGGACCCGGGGGGCAGAGTCGCAGTATTCG.

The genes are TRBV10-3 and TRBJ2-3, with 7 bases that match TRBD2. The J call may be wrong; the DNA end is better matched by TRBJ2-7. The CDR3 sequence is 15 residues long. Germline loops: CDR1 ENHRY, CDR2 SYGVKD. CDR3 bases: TGTGCCGTGGGGGGGGGGGGAGCTGACACAGAGACGCAGTACTTC. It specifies CAVGGGGADTETQYF.

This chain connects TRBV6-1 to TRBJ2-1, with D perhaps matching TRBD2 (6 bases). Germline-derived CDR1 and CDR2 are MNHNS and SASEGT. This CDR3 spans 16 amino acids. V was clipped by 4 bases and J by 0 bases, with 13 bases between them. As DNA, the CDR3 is TGTGCCAGCAGTGCTAGACTAGTAGGCTCCTACAATGAGCAGTTCTTC. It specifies CASSARLVGSYNEQFF.

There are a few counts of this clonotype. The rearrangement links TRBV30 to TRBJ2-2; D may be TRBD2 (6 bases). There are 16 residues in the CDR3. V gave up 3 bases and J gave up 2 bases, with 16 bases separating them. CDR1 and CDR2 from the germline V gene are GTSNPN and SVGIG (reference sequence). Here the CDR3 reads CAWREGWGGNTGELFF. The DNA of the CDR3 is TGTGCCTGGAGGGAGGGATGGGGTGGAAACACCGGGGAGCTGTTTTTT.

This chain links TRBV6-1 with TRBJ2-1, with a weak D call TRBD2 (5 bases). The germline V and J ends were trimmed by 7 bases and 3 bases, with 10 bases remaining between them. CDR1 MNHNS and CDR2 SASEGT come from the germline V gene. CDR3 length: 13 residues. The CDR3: CASIRDLYNEQFF. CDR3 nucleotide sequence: TGTGCCAGCATTCGGGATCTCTACAATGAGCAGTTCTTC.

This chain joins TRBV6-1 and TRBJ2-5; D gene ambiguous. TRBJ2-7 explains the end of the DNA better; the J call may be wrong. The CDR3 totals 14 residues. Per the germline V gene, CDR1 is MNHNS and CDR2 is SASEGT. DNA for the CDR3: TGTGCCAGCAGTGAGGATTCAAGCTCCTACGAGCAGTACTTC. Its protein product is CASSEDSSSYEQYF.

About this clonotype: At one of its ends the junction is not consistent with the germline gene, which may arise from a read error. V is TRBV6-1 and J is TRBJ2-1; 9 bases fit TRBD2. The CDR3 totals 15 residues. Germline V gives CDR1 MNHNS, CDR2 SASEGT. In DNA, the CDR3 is TGTGCCAGCAGCCGTCTAGCGGGATCGCTCGATGAGCAGTTTTTC. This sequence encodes CASSRLAGSLDEQFF.

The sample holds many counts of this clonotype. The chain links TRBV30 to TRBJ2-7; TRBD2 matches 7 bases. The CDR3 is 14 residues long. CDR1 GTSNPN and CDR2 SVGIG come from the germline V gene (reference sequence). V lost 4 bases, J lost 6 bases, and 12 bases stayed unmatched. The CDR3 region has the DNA TGTGCCTGGACCGCGGGAGCGGTCGCCCGCGAGCAGTACTTC. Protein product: CAWTAGAVAREQYF.

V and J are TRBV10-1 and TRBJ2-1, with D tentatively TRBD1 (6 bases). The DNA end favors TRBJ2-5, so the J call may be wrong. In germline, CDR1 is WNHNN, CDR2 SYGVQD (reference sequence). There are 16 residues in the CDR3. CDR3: CASSDYRVENRETQYF. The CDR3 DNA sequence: TGCGCCAGCAGTGATTACAGGGTGGAAAATCGAGAGACCCAGTACTTC.

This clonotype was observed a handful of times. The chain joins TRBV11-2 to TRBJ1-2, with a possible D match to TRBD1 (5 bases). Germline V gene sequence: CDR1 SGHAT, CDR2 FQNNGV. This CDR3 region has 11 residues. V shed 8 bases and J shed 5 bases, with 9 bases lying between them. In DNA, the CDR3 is TGTGCCAGCTATGGGGGTTATGGCTACACCTTC. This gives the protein CASYGGYGYTF.

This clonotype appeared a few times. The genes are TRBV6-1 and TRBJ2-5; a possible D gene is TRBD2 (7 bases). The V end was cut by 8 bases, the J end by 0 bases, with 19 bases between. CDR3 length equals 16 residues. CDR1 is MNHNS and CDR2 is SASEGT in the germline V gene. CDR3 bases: TGTGCCAGCGGGGGTGGAGGGGGGGGGGACCAAGAGACCCAGTACTTC. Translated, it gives CASGGGGGGDQETQYF.

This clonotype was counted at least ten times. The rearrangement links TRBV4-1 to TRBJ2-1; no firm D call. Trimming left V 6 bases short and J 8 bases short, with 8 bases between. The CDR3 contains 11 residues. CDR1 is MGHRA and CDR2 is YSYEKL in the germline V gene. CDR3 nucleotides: TGCGCCAGCAGGGACGTCTATGAGCAGTTCTTC. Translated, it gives CASRDVYEQFF.

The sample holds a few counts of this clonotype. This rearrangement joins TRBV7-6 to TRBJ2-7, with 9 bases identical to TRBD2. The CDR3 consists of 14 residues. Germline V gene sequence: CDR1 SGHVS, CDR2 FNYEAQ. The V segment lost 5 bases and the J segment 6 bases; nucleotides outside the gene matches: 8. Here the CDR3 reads CASSRAGGALEQYF. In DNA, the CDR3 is TGTGCCAGCAGCAGGGCGGGAGGGGCTCTCGAGCAGTACTTC.

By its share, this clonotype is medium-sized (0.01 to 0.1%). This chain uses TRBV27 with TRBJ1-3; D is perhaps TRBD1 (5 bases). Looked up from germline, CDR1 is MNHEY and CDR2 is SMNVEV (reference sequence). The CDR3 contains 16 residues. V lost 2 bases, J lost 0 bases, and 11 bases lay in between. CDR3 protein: CASSLKSGYSGNTIYF. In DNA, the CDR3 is TGTGCCAGCAGTTTAAAATCAGGGTACTCTGGAAACACCATATATTTT.

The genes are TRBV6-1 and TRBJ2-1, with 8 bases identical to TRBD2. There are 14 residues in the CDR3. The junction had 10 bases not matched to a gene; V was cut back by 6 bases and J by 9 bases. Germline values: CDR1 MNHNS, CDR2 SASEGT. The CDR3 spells CASRGLAGSGEQFF. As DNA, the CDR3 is TGTGCCAGCAGGGGTCTAGCGGGTAGCGGTGAGCAGTTCTTC.

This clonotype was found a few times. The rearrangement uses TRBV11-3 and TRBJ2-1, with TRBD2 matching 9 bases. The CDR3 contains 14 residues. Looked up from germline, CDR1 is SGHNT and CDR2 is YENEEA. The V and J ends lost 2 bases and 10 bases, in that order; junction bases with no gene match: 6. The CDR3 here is CASSLLAGSYEQFF. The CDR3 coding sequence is TGTGCCAGCAGCTTACTAGCGGGAAGTTACGAGCAGTTCTTC.

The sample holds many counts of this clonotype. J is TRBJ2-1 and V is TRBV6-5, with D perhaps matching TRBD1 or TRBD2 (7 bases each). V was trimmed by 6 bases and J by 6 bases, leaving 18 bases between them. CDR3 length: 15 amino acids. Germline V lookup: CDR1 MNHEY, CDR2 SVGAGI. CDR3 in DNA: TGTGCCAGCAGACACCTTGCAGGGGGGGGCAATGAGCAGTTCTTC. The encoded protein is CASRHLAGGGNEQFF.

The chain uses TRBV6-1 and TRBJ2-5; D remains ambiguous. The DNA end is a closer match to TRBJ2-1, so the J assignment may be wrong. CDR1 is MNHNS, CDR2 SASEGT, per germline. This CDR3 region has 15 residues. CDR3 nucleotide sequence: TGTGCCAGCAGTGAAGACATAAGCTCCCCATTCAAGCAGTTCTTC. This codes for CASSEDISSPFKQFF.

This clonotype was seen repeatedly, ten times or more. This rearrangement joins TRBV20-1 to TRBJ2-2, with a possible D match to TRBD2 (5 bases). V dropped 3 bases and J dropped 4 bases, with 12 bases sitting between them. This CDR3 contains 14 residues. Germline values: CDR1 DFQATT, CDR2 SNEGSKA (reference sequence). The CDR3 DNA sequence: TGCAGTGCTAGTTCAGGAGCGGCCACCGGGGAGCTGTTTTTT. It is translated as CSASSGAATGELFF.

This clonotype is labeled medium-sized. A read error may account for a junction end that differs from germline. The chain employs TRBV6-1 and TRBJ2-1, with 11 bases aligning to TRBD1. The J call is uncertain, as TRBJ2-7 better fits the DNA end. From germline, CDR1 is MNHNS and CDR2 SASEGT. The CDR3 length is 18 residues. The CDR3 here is CASSEGQGAIPFSYEQYF. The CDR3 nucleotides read TGTGCCAGCAGCGAAGGACAGGGGGCGATCCCTTTCTCCTACGAGCAGTACTTC.

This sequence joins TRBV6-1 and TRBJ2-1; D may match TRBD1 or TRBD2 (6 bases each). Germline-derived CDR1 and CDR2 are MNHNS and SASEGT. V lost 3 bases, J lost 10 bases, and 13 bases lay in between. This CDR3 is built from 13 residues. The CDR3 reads CASSDGGGYEQFF. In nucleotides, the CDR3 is TGTGCCAGCAGTGACGGAGGGGGTTACGAGCAGTTCTTC.

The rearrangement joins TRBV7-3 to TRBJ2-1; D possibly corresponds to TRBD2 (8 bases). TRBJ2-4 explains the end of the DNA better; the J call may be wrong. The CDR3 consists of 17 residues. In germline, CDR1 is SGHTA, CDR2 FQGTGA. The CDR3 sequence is CALRGGGGGGDKEIQYF. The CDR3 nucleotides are TGTGCCTTACGGGGGGGGGGAGGGGGCGGTGACAAAGAGATTCAGTACTTC.